This T cell receptor (beta chain) derives from a study of CD4 T cells in relation to SARS-CoV-2 and coronaviruses. Study as a whole: Negative control cultures got HIV-1 Nef peptides or no peptide.

Unexposed donor CD4+ T cells date from about 2011-2018, before the COVID-19 pandemic. After about 10 days of culture, CD4+ T cells were isolated. Testing used SARS-CoV-2 S/N and four cold-coronavirus spikes on unexposed-donor CD4+ T cells, cells permitting. Trimming shortened V by 3 bases and J by 4 bases, and 6 bases separated the two germline ends. Germline CDR1 LNHDA, CDR2 SQIVND (reference sequence). CDR3 length equals 12 residues. Worth noting for this clone: Its target is not known.

The table came from immunoSEQ multiplex PCR; TCRdb's copy has only in-frame clones and leaves some out. This table holds 20,000 to 25,000 clones, 55% to 80% found once. The chain has TRBV19 and TRBJ1-1; D not certain. The origin of this receptor is a human donor in good health. The sample taken for sequencing was CD4+ T cells from PBMCs, cultured in vitro. In DNA, the CDR3 is TGTGCCAGTAGTATCGGAACCACTGAAGCTTTCTTT. As protein: CASSIGTTEAFF. Based on the CDR3 plus reference TRBV19 and TRBJ1-1, the full variable domain is DGGITQSPKYLFRKEGQNVTLSCEQNLNHDAMYWYRQDPGQGLRLIYYSQIVNDFQKGDIAEGYSVSREKKESFPLTVTSAQKNPTAFYLCASSIGTTEAFFGQGTRLTVV.